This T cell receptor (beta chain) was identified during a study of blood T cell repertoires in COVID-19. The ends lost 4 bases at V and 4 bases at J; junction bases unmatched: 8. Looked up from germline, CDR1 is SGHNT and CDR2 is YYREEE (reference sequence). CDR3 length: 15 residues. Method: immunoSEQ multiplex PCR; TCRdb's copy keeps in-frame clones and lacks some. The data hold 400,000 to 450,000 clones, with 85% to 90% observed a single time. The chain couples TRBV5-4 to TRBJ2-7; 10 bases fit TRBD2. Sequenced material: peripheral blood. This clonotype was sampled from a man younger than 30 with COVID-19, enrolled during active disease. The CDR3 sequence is CASSPRPSGGYEQYF. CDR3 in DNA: TGTGCCAGCAGCCCGAGGCCTAGCGGGGGTTACGAGCAGTACTTC.